Listed below are T cell receptor beta chains from one sample, sequenced in a study of cytomegalovirus exposure and HLA in healthy donors. Sequenced by immunoSEQ multiplex PCR; TCRdb stores in-frame clones only, minus some. The sample includes 65,000 to 85,000 clones, about four fifths of them seen just once. Sequenced material: PBMCs. The receptors stem from a male donor in good health and CMV-seropositive. Both conserved end residues are part of each CDR3. A D gene is named only where the DNA matches it firmly.

V gene	D gene	CDR3 length	J gene	CDR3 protein
TRBV18	TRBD2	13	TRBJ2-5	CASSPGLAETQYF
TRBV2	TRBD2	13	TRBJ2-3	CASGRGPADTQYF
TRBV11-2	NA	13	TRBJ2-1	CASRAGPGNEQFF
TRBV6-5	NA	13	TRBJ1-5	CASRPQGNQPQHF
TRBV7-9	NA	12	TRBJ1-1	CASSEWNTEAFF
TRBV28	NA	16	TRBJ2-7	CASSLGRAVPPYEQYF
TRBV4-2	NA	16	TRBJ2-1	CASSQPNPGSHNEQFF
TRBV10-3	NA	11	TRBJ2-7	CATTAGYEQYF
TRBV5-1	TRBD1	16	TRBJ2-3	CASSPGQGMRVDTQYF
TRBV27	TRBD2	13	TRBJ2-2	CASRLAGSGELFF
TRBV28	NA	13	TRBJ1-3	CASITASGNTIYF
TRBV2	NA	13	TRBJ2-2	CASSGLHTGELFF
TRBV19	NA	14	TRBJ2-1	CASSKGTYYNEQFF
TRBV27	TRBD1	13	TRBJ1-1	CASSFGGQGSAFF
TRBV9	NA	14	NA	CASSARDNAYEQYF
TRBV6-5	NA	16	TRBJ2-4	CASSYGGGLAKNIQYF
TRBV25-1	TRBD1	15	TRBJ2-3	CASRGQDRSTDTQYF
TRBV23-1	TRBD2	14	TRBJ2-1	CASRPGLEYNEQFF
TRBV27	TRBD2	17	TRBJ2-3	CASSPRLAGGPWNTQYF
TRBV23-1	TRBD2	18	TRBJ2-3	CASSHGSGTPPRTDTQYF
TRBV5-4	NA	15	TRBJ1-1	CASSLAGVGDTEAFF
TRBV5-1	TRBD2	17	TRBJ2-3	CASSSPRSGGIVGTQYF
TRBV7-2	TRBD2	16	TRBJ2-1	CASSRTAGGGYNEQFF
TRBV7-6	NA	13	TRBJ1-5	CASSFQENQPQHF
TRBV7-2	NA	16	TRBJ1-5	CASSLWAGVNNQPQHF